Included here is one T cell receptor (beta chain) sequence, with context. The antigen remains undetermined. CDR1 and CDR2 from the germline V gene are MGHRA and YSYEKL. The CDR3 spans 17 residues. The V end was cut by 1 base, the J end by 0 bases, with 13 bases between. Generated by immunoSEQ multiplex PCR, the TCRdb table keeps only in-frame clones and is missing some. The data hold 850,000 to 1,200,000 clones, with approximately 68% observed a single time. The study enrolled healthy HIV-negative adults without recent acute infections or vaccinations as donors. The record originates from a study of shared clonotypes between healthy human individuals. Broader study findings: Memory subsets had estimated richness that was generally smaller than that of naive subsets. Compared with clonotypes that all four donors shared, non-shared clonotypes had lower generation probabilities. Despite large depth, rarefaction showed incomplete sorted-subset sequencing.

The chain couples TRBV4-1 to TRBJ1-3, with a possible D match to TRBD1 (6 bases). This clonotype originated in a man younger than 35 in good health. Sequenced sample: memory CD4+ T cells sorted from blood. As to subset: CD45RA-negative fraction. This CDR3 is CASSQVETGISGNTIYF. Here the CDR3 DNA reads TGCGCCAGCAGCCAAGTTGAAACAGGGATCTCTGGAAACACCATATATTTT.